The source of this T cell receptor (beta chain) is a study of regulatory T cells in long-lasting Graves disease. As to time point: persistent/refractory GD, antithyroid drugs over 5 years with positive TRAb. PBMC-derived RNA was used for the TCR library. Building the TCR beta libraries relied on iRepertoire HTBI primers, and CDR3 regions underwent Arm-PCR. One entry per CDR3 protein, called by TCRdb with MiXCR from the multiplex PCR reads. Among around 460,000 distinct CDR3 sequences, 20% to 25% were seen once, and the ten largest hold under 15%. Germline CDR1 reads SEHNR; CDR2 reads FQNEAQ (reference sequence). The CDR3 contains 14 residues. As to this clonotype: A junction end diverges from the germline sequence, so it may reflect a read error.

The sequence was collected from a female donor with Graves disease. The sample consisted of peripheral blood mononuclear cells (PBMCs), taken when the disease was refractory, from a patient treated with antithyroid drugs. The rearrangement uses TRBV7-9 and TRBJ2-1, with D perhaps matching TRBD2 (6 bases). DNA of the CDR3: TGTGCCAGCAGCTTCGGCGGGGAGGTCGATGAGAAGTTCTTC. Translated, it gives CASSFGGEVDEKFF.